These 32 T cell receptor beta chains were all obtained from the same sample, sequenced in a study of cytomegalovirus exposure and HLA in healthy donors (dated by TCRdb to about 2017). Preparation of the library involved the immunoSEQ multiplex PCR assay. For the multiplex PCR, a mixture combining 60 forward primers for TCR Vbeta segments and 13 reverse primers for TCR Jbeta segments was used. The table was pulled from immuneACCESS by TCRdb, which kept in-frame rearrangements only. Such tables lose some clones; where checked, under half of the loss comes from unresolved V genes, and the rest has no known cause. The sample table contains 180,000 or so clones; only one count was recorded for roughly 9.4% of them. The ten largest clonotypes hold about 1.2% of the sample. Sequencing was performed on PBMCs. The source of these receptors is a woman in her twenties or thirties in good health and CMV-seropositive.

The rearrangement joins TRBV4-1 to TRBJ2-5; 8 bases map to TRBD1. The closer fit of TRBJ2-7 to the DNA end suggests the J call may be wrong. This CDR3 region has 14 residues. Germline CDR1 is MGHRA and CDR2 is YSYEKL. The CDR3, as DNA: TGCGCCAGCAGCGAGAGGACAGGGAGCTACGAGCAGTACTTC. This translates into CASSERTGSYEQYF.

The sample holds one count of this clone. The chain uses TRBV5-1 and TRBJ2-3; possibly TRBD2 for D (5 bases). With 0 bases removed from V and 1 base from J, the gap between germline ends came to 9 bases. The CDR3 length is 15 residues. Germline lookup yields CDR1 SGHRS and CDR2 YFSETQ. The CDR3, as DNA: TGCGCCAGCAGCTTGGGACCGGAGGGCACAGATACGCAGTATTTT. It specifies CASSLGPEGTDTQYF.

This clone was observed a handful of times. The chain uses TRBV5-1 and TRBJ1-4, with 12 bases aligning to TRBD1. Germline V CDR1 and CDR2: SGHRS, YFSETQ. V lost 4 bases and J lost 15; bases outside the gene matches: 13. The CDR3 is made up of 15 amino acids. CDR3 nucleotide sequence: TGCGCCAGCAGCGATGGGACAGGGGGCGCCGGGGTGGTGTTTTTT. Translation gives CASSDGTGGAGVVFF.

The chain uses TRBV25-1 and TRBJ1-2, with 8 bases fitting TRBD1. The CDR3 runs to 15 residues. V shed 1 base, J shed 6 bases, and the junction held 7 bases outside the gene matches. Germline CDR1 reads MGHDK; CDR2 reads SYGVNS. This CDR3 reads CASSEWDRRFHGYTF. The CDR3 DNA follows: TGTGCCAGCAGTGAATGGGACAGGCGTTTTCATGGCTACACCTTC.

This chain links TRBV19 with TRBJ1-2; D unresolved. The CDR3 consists of 11 residues. Trimming shortened V by 10 bases and J by 8 bases, and 14 bases separated the two germline ends. Germline CDR1 LNHDA, CDR2 SQIVND (reference sequence). The CDR3 nucleotides are TGTGCCACTAAGGCTCTGAGGGGCTACACCTTC. Protein: CATKALRGYTF.

The J gene is TRBJ2-3, the V gene TRBV5-5; no definite D call. The germline V gene has CDR1 SGHKS and CDR2 YYEKEE (reference sequence). The germline V and J ends were trimmed by 0 bases and 2 bases, with 16 bases remaining between them. This CDR3 is built from 17 residues. For the CDR3, the DNA is TGTGCCAGCAGCTTGGCCGGTATGGTGGTTTTCACAGATACGCAGTATTTT. Protein: CASSLAGMVVFTDTQYF. The full variable domain, its missing parts supplied by reference TRBV5-5 and TRBJ2-3, is DAGVTQSPTHLIKTRGQQVTLRCSPISGHKSVSWYQQVLGQGPQFIFQYYEKEERGRGNFPDRFSARQFPNYSSELNVNALLLGDSALYLCASSLAGMVVFTDTQYFGPGTRLTVL.

Comment on this clone: It is unclear where the CDR3 begins or ends on the DNA, so no DNA is shown, and the CDR3 is as TCRdb lists it. The chain is built from TRBV13 and TRBJ2-4; the table gives TRBD2 as D, unverified against the DNA. Germline CDR1 reads PRHDT; CDR2 reads FYEKMQ (reference sequence). Including both end residues, the CDR3 is 13 amino acids long. The CDR3: CASSWGGGARMYF.

This clone was counted between two and nine times. In DNA form, the CDR3 reads TGTGCCAGCAGCTTTAGGGAGAAAAACATTCAGTACTTC. Translation: CASSFREKNIQYF. This rearrangement joins TRBV13 to TRBJ2-4; the D gene is possibly TRBD2 (5 bases). The CDR3 is made up of 13 amino acids. Germline CDR1 PRHDT, CDR2 FYEKMQ (reference sequence). Trimming took off 3 bases at V and 4 bases at J, with 7 bases between the two ends.

This clone was counted between two and nine times. The chain has TRBV5-1 and TRBJ2-7; D is perhaps TRBD1 (5 bases). CDR1 SGHRS and CDR2 YFSETQ come from the germline V gene. V was trimmed by 5 bases and J by 5 bases, leaving 23 bases between them. The CDR3 loop spans 16 amino acids. CDR3 loop: CASSDSPGSSRNEQYF. DNA of the CDR3: TGCGCCAGCAGTGACAGTCCCGGATCCTCGCGTAACGAGCAGTACTTC.

V is TRBV5-1 and J is TRBJ2-3; 8 positions agree with TRBD2. CDR3 length: 16 amino acids. V lost 5 bases and J lost 4; bases outside the gene matches: 12. Germline V CDR1 and CDR2: SGHRS, YFSETQ. The CDR3 nucleotides read TGCGCCAGCAGTTTTAACGGGAGGGGAATGGCAGATACGCAGTATTTT. Translating gives CASSFNGRGMADTQYF.

V usage is TRBV11-2 and J usage is TRBJ2-7; D unclear. The CDR3 covers 17 residues. V shed 4 bases and J shed 2 bases, with 21 bases lying between them. Germline assignment: CDR1 SGHAT and CDR2 FQNNGV. The CDR3 protein is CASSSGPERSSPYEQYF. DNA of the CDR3: TGTGCCAGCAGCTCAGGCCCTGAACGGTCGTCACCCTACGAGCAGTACTTC.

The table lists this clone with a few counts. This sequence joins TRBV11-2 and TRBJ2-5; TRBD2 agrees at 13 bases. CDR1 is SGHAT and CDR2 is FQNNGV in the germline V gene. Losses at the gene ends were 4 bases for V and 7 bases for J; bases not matched to a gene: 6. CDR3 length: 15 amino acids. The CDR3 loop reads CASSSGTSGIMTQYF. DNA for the CDR3: TGTGCCAGCAGCTCCGGGACTAGCGGGATAATGACCCAGTACTTC.

The chain uses TRBV2 and TRBJ2-7; the D gene is possibly TRBD2 (6 bases). The V end lost 8 bases, the J end lost 7 bases, and 24 bases lay between the germline ends. This CDR3 region has 15 residues. In germline, CDR1 is SNHLY, CDR2 FYNNEI. The CDR3 loop is CASGGRFQGAREQYF. In DNA form, the CDR3 reads TGTGCCAGCGGGGGGAGATTTCAAGGGGCCCGGGAGCAGTACTTC.

This clone was seen more than once but under ten times. The J gene is TRBJ2-7, the V gene TRBV5-4; possible D gene TRBD2, 6 bases. The CDR3 length is 16 residues. V dropped 3 bases and J dropped 5 bases, with 21 bases sitting between them. Germline CDR1 is SGHNT and CDR2 is YYREEE (reference sequence). The CDR3 reads CASSSWGVWGVHEQYF. CDR3 nucleotides: TGTGCCAGCAGCTCTTGGGGGGTGTGGGGGGTCCACGAGCAGTACTTC.

V gene TRBV5-1 combines with J gene TRBJ2-7, with unresolved D. Germline values: CDR1 SGHRS, CDR2 YFSETQ. V gave up 1 base and J gave up 6 bases, with 5 bases separating them. CDR3 length: 11 amino acids. The CDR3 loop reads CASSLNSEQYF. Written as DNA, the CDR3 is TGCGCCAGCAGCTTGAACAGCGAGCAGTACTTC.

This clone showed up just a few times. The chain has TRBV7-9 and TRBJ2-1, with 8 positions matching TRBD2. V trimming: 3 bases; J trimming: 7 bases; junction bases outside the gene matches: 11. Germline V gives CDR1 SEHNR, CDR2 FQNEAQ (reference sequence). The CDR3 covers 16 residues. The CDR3 nucleotides read TGTGCCAGCAGCTTGGCCTTGGCGGGAGGAAAAAATGAGCAGTTCTTC. It is translated as CASSLALAGGKNEQFF.

This chain uses TRBV5-6 with TRBJ2-5; 8 bases map to TRBD2. The CDR3 totals 13 residues. V was clipped by 2 bases and J by 4 bases; unmatched bases: 1. CDR1 is SGHDT, CDR2 YYEEEE, per germline. This CDR3 is CASSFSGRETQYF. DNA for the CDR3: TGTGCCAGCAGCTTCAGCGGGAGAGAGACCCAGTACTTC. The variable domain in full, with the rest retrieved from reference TRBV5-6 and TRBJ2-5, is DAGVTQSPTHLIKTRGQQVTLRCSPKSGHDTVSWYQQALGQGPQFIFQYYEEEERQRGNFPDRFSGHQFPNYSSELNVNALLLGDSALYLCASSFSGRETQYFGPGTRLLVL.

In the case of this clone: Other DNA sequences from this sample encode an identical CDR3 as well. The rearrangement joins TRBV19 to TRBJ2-2; no clear D gene. Germline values: CDR1 LNHDA, CDR2 SQIVND (reference sequence). Trimming cost V 5 bases and J 4 bases, with 5 bases left between them. This CDR3 region has 12 residues. The CDR3 reads CASSPLTGELFF. In DNA form, the CDR3 reads TGTGCCAGTAGTCCCCTCACCGGGGAGCTGTTTTTT.

This clone came up a few times. This rearrangement joins TRBV19 to TRBJ1-2; TRBD1 might be the D (5 bases). Germline CDR1 LNHDA, CDR2 SQIVND (reference sequence). The CDR3 runs 13 residues. V was clipped by 6 bases and J by 4 bases, with 12 bases between them. In DNA, the CDR3 is TGTGCCAGTAGAGTATCCCAGGGCTATGGCTACACCTTC. It encodes CASRVSQGYGYTF.

The CDR3 is CASSLTGATEAFF. DNA of the CDR3: TGTGCCAGCAGCTTGACCGGAGCCACTGAAGCTTTCTTT. V and J are TRBV11-2 and TRBJ1-1; no definite D call. This CDR3 region has 13 residues. Deletions cut 3 bases from V and 4 bases from J, with 9 bases between. Germline CDR1 reads SGHAT; CDR2 reads FQNNGV. Combining the CDR3 with reference TRBV11-2 and TRBJ1-1 gives the whole variable domain EAGVAQSPRYKIIEKRQSVAFWCNPISGHATLYWYQQILGQGPKLLIQFQNNGVVDDSQLPKDRFSAERLKGVDSTLKIQPAKLEDSAVYLCASSLTGATEAFFGQGTRLTVV.

This clone was detected a few times. The junction and the germline gene differ at one end; a read error may be behind it. The chain carries TRBV6-1 and TRBJ1-5; tentative D call: TRBD1 (5 bases). CDR1 and CDR2 from the germline V gene are MNHNS and SASEGT. The CDR3 has 16 residues. CDR3 sequence: CASSEAIQAFNQPQHF. For the CDR3, the DNA is TGTGCCAGCAGCGAAGCTATACAGGCTTTCAATCAGCCCCAGCATTTT.

The table lists this clone with a few counts. The rearrangement links TRBV6-4 to TRBJ2-1; the D gene is possibly TRBD2 (5 bases). Germline loops: CDR1 MRHNA, CDR2 SNTAGT. Trimming removed 3 bases from V and 9 bases from J, with 18 bases in between. This CDR3 has 15 residues. The CDR3 DNA reads TGTGCCAGCAGTGATGAGGGTCGTGGGTTGGGTGAGCAGTTCTTC. Residues: CASSDEGRGLGEQFF.

The genes are TRBV11-3 and TRBJ2-7; 9 positions agree with TRBD1. The CDR3 totals 14 residues. Germline CDR1 and CDR2: SGHNT and YENEEA. After removal of 5 bases from V and 1 base from J, the junction contained 3 bases not matched to a gene. In DNA, the CDR3 is TGTGCCAGCAGCAAAGACAGGGGGTCCTACGAGCAGTACTTC. Its protein is CASSKDRGSYEQYF.

This chain uses TRBV12-5 with TRBJ1-6; 7 bases are a match to TRBD1. Germline-derived CDR1 and CDR2 are LGHNT and FRNRAP. Germline trimming cut 5 bases from V and 7 bases from J; bases unmatched to any gene: 8. The CDR3 sequence is 15 residues long. For the CDR3, the DNA is TGTGCTAGTGGTCCTTGGACAGGCTTGAATTCACCCCTCCACTTT. This sequence encodes CASGPWTGLNSPLHF.

The V call is TRBV5-1, the J call TRBJ2-1; possibly TRBD2 for D (6 bases). The CDR3 is 16 amino acids. Trimming took 4 bases from V and 6 from J, leaving 20 bases between them. Germline V gene sequence: CDR1 SGHRS, CDR2 YFSETQ. The CDR3 DNA follows: TGCGCCAGCAGCCCGGACCCATTGGGGAGGTCCAATGAGCAGTTCTTC. It is translated as CASSPDPLGRSNEQFF. Combining the CDR3 with reference TRBV5-1 and TRBJ2-1 gives the whole variable domain KAGVTQTPRYLIKTRGQQVTLSCSPISGHRSVSWYQQTPGQGLQFLFEYFSETQRNKGNFPGRFSGRQFSNSRSEMNVSTLELGDSALYLCASSPDPLGRSNEQFFGPGTRLTVL.

This chain uses TRBV18 with TRBJ2-7; maybe TRBD2 (5 bases). V lost 0 bases and J 2 bases, leaving 8 bases between the germline ends. This CDR3 contains 14 residues. Germline V gene lookup returns CDR1 KGHSH and CDR2 LQKENI. The CDR3 region has the DNA TGTGCCAGCTCACCACCAGGACTGCCCTACGAGCAGTACTTC. It specifies CASSPPGLPYEQYF.

The V and J genes are TRBV2 and TRBJ2-3; TRBD2 matches at 9 bases. Germline-derived CDR1 and CDR2 are SNHLY and FYNNEI. V shed 7 bases, J shed 6 bases, and the junction held 5 bases outside the gene matches. This CDR3 has 13 amino acids. CDR3 amino acids: CASKGAGGDTQYF. The CDR3 DNA reads TGTGCCAGCAAGGGGGCGGGAGGGGATACGCAGTATTTT.

This clone occurred a few times. The same CDR3 can be traced to other DNA sequences in this sample. The rearrangement joins TRBV7-9 to TRBJ1-4; D is unclear. The CDR3 consists of 14 residues. Trimming pared 5 bases from V and 5 bases from J, leaving 12 bases between. Germline V gives CDR1 SEHNR, CDR2 FQNEAQ (reference sequence). The CDR3 is CASSLGSGNEKLFF. Here the CDR3 DNA reads TGTGCCAGCAGCCTAGGATCGGGAAATGAAAAACTGTTTTTT. The variable domain in full, completed from reference TRBV7-9 and TRBJ1-4, reads DTGVSQNPRHKITKRGQNVTFRCDPISEHNRLYWYRQTLGQGPEFLTYFQNEAQLEKSRLLSDRFSAERPKGSFSTLEIQRTEQGDSAMYLCASSLGSGNEKLFFGSGTQLSVL.

V gene TRBV15 combines with J gene TRBJ2-1; TRBD2 agrees at 9 bases. Germline V gives CDR1 LNHNV, CDR2 YYDKDF (reference sequence). The CDR3 sequence is 17 residues long. The trim removed 8 bases at V and 2 bases at J, leaving 13 bases unmatched. CDR3 in amino acids: CATGPLAAGGTYNEQFF. In DNA form, the CDR3 reads TGTGCCACCGGACCTTTGGCAGCGGGAGGTACCTACAATGAGCAGTTCTTC.

V usage is TRBV18 and J usage is TRBJ1-1, with TRBD1 identical over 10 bases. Germline CDR1 KGHSH, CDR2 LQKENI. After removal of 3 bases from V and 0 bases from J, the junction contained 4 bases not matched to a gene. The CDR3 contains 16 residues. The CDR3 is CASSPGQGGVNTEAFF. The DNA of the CDR3 is TGTGCCAGCTCACCCGGACAGGGGGGGGTGAACACTGAAGCTTTCTTT. The whole variable domain, filled in from reference TRBV18 and TRBJ1-1, reads NAGVMQNPRHLVRRRGQEARLRCSPMKGHSHVYWYRQLPEEGLKFMVYLQKENIIDESGMPKERFSAEFPKEGPSILRIQQVVRGDSAAYFCASSPGQGGVNTEAFFGQGTRLTVV.

This sequence joins TRBV27 and TRBJ2-4, with D possibly matching TRBD2 (5 bases). The length of the CDR3 is 14 residues. V lost 3 bases and J 6 bases, leaving 12 bases between the germline ends. CDR1 is MNHEY and CDR2 is SMNVEV in the germline V gene (reference sequence). CDR3 in amino acids: CASSFVGEGNIQYF. CDR3 sequence (DNA): TGTGCCAGCAGTTTCGTCGGGGAAGGAAACATTCAGTACTTC.

The chain uses TRBV9 and TRBJ2-5; D not certain. Germline lookup yields CDR1 SGDLS and CDR2 YYNGEE. With 4 bases removed from V and 5 bases from J, the gap between germline ends came to 15 bases. This CDR3 is built from 14 residues. CDR3 loop: CASSPVVRTETQYF. The CDR3 region has the DNA TGTGCCAGCAGCCCTGTAGTGCGCACGGAGACCCAGTACTTC.